In its sample, the clone carrying this T cell receptor beta chain was seen many times. This specimen belongs to a study of T cells in Graves' hyperthyroidism and ophthalmopathy. There were TCR beta CDR3 regions amplified from RNA transcripts. With the HTBI primer set, the TCR CDR3 went through a first round of RT-PCR. TCRdb redid the calling of the multiplex PCR reads with MiXCR, one entry per CDR3 protein. The profile covers 300,000 to 500,000 distinct CDR3 sequences, with 15% appearing a single time and over 25% taken by the ten largest. This CDR3 region has 14 residues. Per the germline V gene, CDR1 is SGHRS and CDR2 is YFSETQ. J lost 7 bases, V lost 0 bases, and 1 base had no gene match.

This clonotype was sampled from a woman aged 25-40 years with Graves' hyperthyroidism. This sequence joins TRBV5-1 and TRBJ2-4, with 10 bases fitting TRBD2. Sequenced material: blood. The DNA of the CDR3 is TGCGCCAGCAGCTTGGGACTAGCGGGTAACATTCAGTACTTC. It is translated as CASSLGLAGNIQYF.